This T cell receptor (beta chain) was captured by sequencing in a study of siplizumab effects on memory and regulatory T cells (dated by TCRdb to 2018 to 2020). Concerning the study at large: The study looked at the effect of siplizumab, an anti-CD2 antibody, on alloreactive T-cell subsets in allogeneic mixed lymphocyte reactions made from human PBMCs.

The library was generated by the immunoSEQ multiplex PCR assay. The deep sequencing platform assayed approximately 100,000 TCR templates per sample. Genomic DNA extracted from sorted T cells was the material used for TCRbeta CDR3 sequencing. Under the source paper's analysis protocol: The R programming language was used for clonal analysis of TCRbeta CDR3 data. Comparing unstimulated samples against CFSE-low samples taken after the reaction was how alloreactive CD4+ and CD8+ clones were defined. Regulatory or non-regulatory origin of alloreactive CD4+ clones was assigned by matching sequences to the sorted unstimulated Treg and non-Treg repertoires. Entries here come from immuneACCESS through TCRdb and include only in-frame sequences with V and J called. Some clones fail to appear in such tables; in the studies checked, an unresolved V gene covers under half of the shortfall, and the cause of the remainder is unknown. V and J calls plus clone size are reproduced from that table; the DNA served to infer D and trimming. The sample has roughly 100,000 clones on record, roughly 92% of them singletons. The biggest ten clones account for around 1.1% of the sample.

TCRbeta CDR3 sequencing was performed on sorted unstimulated T cells and on proliferating T cells recovered from mixed lymphocyte reactions. Fresh whole blood from roughly ten HLA-typed healthy donors was used to isolate PBMCs. What the work shows at the level of the full study, not this receptor alone: The cumulative frequency of alloreactive sequences traceable to unstimulated CD4+ memory T cells was significantly reduced by siplizumab. Because sequences below about 10^-5 frequency were poorly captured, only a minor fraction of alloreactive clones could be mapped to unstimulated subsets. Compared with memory T cells, unstimulated naive T cells appeared more diverse, and naive cells seemed to make a substantial contribution to the alloresponse. For roughly 75-96% of proliferating CD4+ or CD8+ clones, no naive or memory phenotype could be assigned. Among mappable alloreactive CD4+ clones, the Treg-derived fraction averaged approximately 72% with siplizumab versus 25% to 30% in control reactions. Whether proliferating Tregs from siplizumab cultures were suppressive was not functionally confirmed.

To note about this clone: Its antigen target is currently unknown. There are no base qualities to consult, and no much larger clone falls within one base.

From a lookup of the germline V gene, CDR1 and CDR2 are MNHEY and SVGAGI. V is shortened by 5 bases, J by 9 bases, and the region joining them spans 14 bases. The CDR3, cysteine through phenylalanine, is 13 amino acids long. Only the CDR3 part of the read is kept: 39 bases, read in frame from the first base. The rearranged chain carries TRBV6-5 and TRBJ2-1; confidence is insufficient to name the D gene. The sequence derives from a human donor in good health. Sequencing was performed on CD4+ T cells sorted from blood. The bases read TGTGCCAGCAGTCCCCAGAGACTGACTGAGCAGTTCTTC. The resulting protein is CASSPQRLTEQFF.